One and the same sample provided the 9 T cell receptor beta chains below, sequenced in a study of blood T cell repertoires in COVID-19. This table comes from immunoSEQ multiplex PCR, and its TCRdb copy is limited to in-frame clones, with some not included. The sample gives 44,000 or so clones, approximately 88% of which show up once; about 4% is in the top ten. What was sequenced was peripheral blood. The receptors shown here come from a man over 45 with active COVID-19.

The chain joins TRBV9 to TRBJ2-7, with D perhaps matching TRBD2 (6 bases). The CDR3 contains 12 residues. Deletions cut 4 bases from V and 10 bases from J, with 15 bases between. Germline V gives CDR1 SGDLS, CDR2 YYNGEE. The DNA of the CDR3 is TGTGCCAGCAGCTCCCCCGGAGGGGAACAGTACTTC. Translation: CASSSPGGEQYF.

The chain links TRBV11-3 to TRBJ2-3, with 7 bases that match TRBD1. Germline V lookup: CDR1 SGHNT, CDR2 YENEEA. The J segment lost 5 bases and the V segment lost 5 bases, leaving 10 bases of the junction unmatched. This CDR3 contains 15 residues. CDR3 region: CASSLLGGRRDTQYF. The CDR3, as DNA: TGTGCCAGCAGCCTTTTAGGGGGCCGGAGAGATACGCAGTATTTT.

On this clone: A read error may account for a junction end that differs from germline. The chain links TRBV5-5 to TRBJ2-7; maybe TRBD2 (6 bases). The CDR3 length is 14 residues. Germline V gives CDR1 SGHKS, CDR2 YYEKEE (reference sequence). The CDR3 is CASTLQAGRGEQYF. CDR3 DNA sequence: TGTGCCAGCACCTTGCAGGCGGGAAGAGGCGAGCAGTACTTC.

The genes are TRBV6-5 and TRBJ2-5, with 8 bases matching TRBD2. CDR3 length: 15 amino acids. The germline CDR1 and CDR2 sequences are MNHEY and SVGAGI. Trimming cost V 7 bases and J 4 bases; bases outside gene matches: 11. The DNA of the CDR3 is TGTGCCAGCACCTCTATCCGGGGGGGCACAGAGACCCAGTACTTC. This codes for CASTSIRGGTETQYF.

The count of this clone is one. CDR3 in amino acids: CASSQGGTGYGYTF. Here the CDR3 DNA reads TGTGCCAGCTCACAAGGGGGCACGGGCTATGGCTACACCTTC. The J gene is TRBJ1-2, the V gene TRBV18, with 7 bases that match TRBD1. Germline V lookup: CDR1 KGHSH, CDR2 LQKENI. CDR3 length: 14 amino acids. V dropped 4 bases and J dropped 4; count of bases not matched to a gene: 6.

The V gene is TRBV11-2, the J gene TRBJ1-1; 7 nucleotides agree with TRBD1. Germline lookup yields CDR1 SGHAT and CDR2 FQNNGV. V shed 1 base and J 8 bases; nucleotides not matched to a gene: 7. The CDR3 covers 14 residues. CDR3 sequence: CASSLARDSREAFF. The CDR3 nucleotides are TGTGCCAGCAGCTTAGCCCGGGACAGCCGCGAAGCTTTCTTT.

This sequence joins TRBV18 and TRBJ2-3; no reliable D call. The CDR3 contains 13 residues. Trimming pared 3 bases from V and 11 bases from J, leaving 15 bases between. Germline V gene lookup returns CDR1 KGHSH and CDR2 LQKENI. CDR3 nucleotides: TGTGCCAGCTCACCGTATCTAAAAGAGGAGCAGTATTTT. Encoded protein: CASSPYLKEEQYF.

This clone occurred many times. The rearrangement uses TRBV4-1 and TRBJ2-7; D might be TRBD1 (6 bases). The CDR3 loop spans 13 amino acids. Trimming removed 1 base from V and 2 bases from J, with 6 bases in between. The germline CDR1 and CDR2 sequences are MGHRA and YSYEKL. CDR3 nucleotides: TGCGCCAGCAGCCAAGGACAGGCCTACGAGCAGTACTTC. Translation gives CASSQGQAYEQYF.

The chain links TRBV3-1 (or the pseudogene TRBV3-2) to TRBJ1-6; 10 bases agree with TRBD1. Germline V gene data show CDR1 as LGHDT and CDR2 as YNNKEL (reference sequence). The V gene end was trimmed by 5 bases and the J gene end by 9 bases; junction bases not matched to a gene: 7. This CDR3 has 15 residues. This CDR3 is CASSARDRGVSPLHF. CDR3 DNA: TGTGCCAGCAGCGCCAGGGACAGGGGAGTTTCACCCCTCCACTTT.